Presented here are 8 T cell receptor beta chains from one specimen sequenced in a study of T-cell memory formation after mild COVID-19. One entry per CDR3 protein results from TCRdb running MiXCR on the 5' RACE reads. The table has over 45,000 distinct CDR3 sequences, 28% seen once. Sequences were obtained from PBMCs or a T cell subset sorted from them (not recorded which). The receptors here all came from a man between 18 and 29 years old who had mild COVID-19 (a few samples of this study predate the infection). Cell type and time point are not known.

This clonotype has just a few counts. CDR3 DNA sequence: TGTGCCAGCAGCCTGACAGGGGTTTGGAATGAAAAACTGTTTTTT. This gives the protein CASSLTGVWNEKLFF. The gene calls are TRBV7-2 and TRBJ1-4; 8 nucleotides align to TRBD1. The CDR3 sequence is 15 residues long. V trimming: 5 bases; J trimming: 5 bases; junction bases outside the gene matches: 7. Germline-derived CDR1 and CDR2 are SGHTA and FQGNSA.

The chain carries TRBV19 and TRBJ2-7, with no clear D. Per germline, CDR1 LNHDA and CDR2 SQIVND (reference sequence). CDR3 size: 15 residues. The V end was cut by 1 base, the J end by 2 bases, with 12 bases between. As DNA, the CDR3 is TGTGCCAGTAGTATAGGAATCGGAAAGACCTACGAGCAGTACTTC. This sequence encodes CASSIGIGKTYEQYF.

About this clonotype itself: Compared with germline, one end of the junction differs, possibly owing to a read error. CDR3: CASSGMNTEAFF. Written as DNA, the CDR3 is TGTGCCAGCAGCGGGATGAACACTGAAGCTTTCTTC. V gene TRBV7-3 combines with J gene TRBJ1-1, with D unresolved. The length of the CDR3 is 12 residues. Germline CDR1 SGHTA, CDR2 FQGTGA.

The chain carries TRBV29-1 and TRBJ2-3; D is possibly TRBD1 (6 bases). CDR1 is SQVTM and CDR2 is ANQGSEA in the germline V gene. This CDR3 contains 14 residues. V lost 6 bases and J lost 2, with 15 bases in between. In DNA, the CDR3 is TGCAGCGTGGAGACAGGACAAGTCACAGATACGCAGTATTTT. Protein sequence: CSVETGQVTDTQYF.

This clonotype was observed a few times. This chain links TRBV6-2 or TRBV6-3 with TRBJ2-1, with a tentative D call TRBD1 (7 bases). Trimming left V 7 bases short and J 9 bases short, with 16 bases between. Germline lookup yields CDR1 MNHEY and CDR2 SVGEGT. The CDR3 is 13 amino acids. The CDR3 region has the DNA TGTGCCAGCACCCGGAGGGGGCCCGGTGAGCAGTTCTTC. It encodes CASTRRGPGEQFF.

This chain uses TRBV7-9 with TRBJ2-7; 10 nucleotides align to TRBD2. The length of the CDR3 is 16 residues. Losses at the gene ends were 0 bases for V and 3 bases for J; bases not matched to a gene: 5. In germline, CDR1 is SEHNR, CDR2 FQNEAQ (reference sequence). The CDR3 sequence: CASSLARLAGNYEQYV. The CDR3 DNA reads TGTGCCAGCAGCTTAGCGCGACTAGCGGGCAACTACGAGCAGTACGTC.

This clonotype showed up many times. The chain carries TRBV7-3 and TRBJ2-3, with 8 bases identical to TRBD2. This CDR3 comprises 14 residues. With 1 base clipped from V and 3 bases from J, the junction kept 0 bases outside the gene matches. Looked up from germline, CDR1 is SGHTA and CDR2 is FQGTGA. CDR3 protein: CASSLSGGTDTQYF. In DNA form, the CDR3 reads TGTGCCAGCAGCTTAAGCGGGGGGACAGATACGCAGTATTTT.

This chain joins TRBV4-2 and TRBJ1-6, with 7 bases fitting TRBD1. V dropped 3 bases and J dropped 10; count of bases not matched to a gene: 9. The CDR3 spans 15 residues. From germline, CDR1 is LGHNA and CDR2 YNFKEQ. Written as DNA, the CDR3 is TGTGCCAGCAGCCAGGCGACAGGGCGGTACTCACCCCTCCACTTT. It yields the protein CASSQATGRYSPLHF.